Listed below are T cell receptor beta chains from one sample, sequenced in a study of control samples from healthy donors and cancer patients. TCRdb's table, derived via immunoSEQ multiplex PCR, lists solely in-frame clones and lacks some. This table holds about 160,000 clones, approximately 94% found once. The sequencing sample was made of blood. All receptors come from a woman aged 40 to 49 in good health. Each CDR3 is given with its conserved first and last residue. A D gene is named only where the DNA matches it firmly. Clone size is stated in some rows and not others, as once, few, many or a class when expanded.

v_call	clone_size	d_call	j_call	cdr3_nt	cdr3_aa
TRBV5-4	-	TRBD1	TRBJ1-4	TGTGCCAGCAGCCGGGGACAGGGGGACGGTGAAAAACTGTTTTTT	CASSRGQGDGEKLFF
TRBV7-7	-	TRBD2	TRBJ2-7	TGTGCTAGCAGCTTCCCAACTAGCGGGAGTAGATACGAGCAGTACTTC	CASSFPTSGSRYEQYF
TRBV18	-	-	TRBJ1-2	TGTGCCAGCTCACCACCCAACTCGGAGGTAAATGGCTACACCTTC	CASSPPNSEVNGYTF
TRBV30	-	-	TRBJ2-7	TGTGCCTGGAATGCAGGGTCCCCCTACGAGCAGTACTTC	CAWNAGSPYEQYF
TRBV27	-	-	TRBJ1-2	TGTGCCAGCAGTTTCGGGGGGGTTGGCTATGGCTACACCTTC	CASSFGGVGYGYTF
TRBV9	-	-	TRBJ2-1	TGTGCCAGCAGCGTAGGGGCACCAACCTACAATGAGCAGTTCTTC	CASSVGAPTYNEQFF
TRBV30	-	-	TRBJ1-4	TGTGCCTGGAGGGTAGACAGCCATAGTAATGAAAAACTGTTTTTT	CAWRVDSHSNEKLFF
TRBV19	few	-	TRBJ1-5	TGTGCCAGTAGTATAGAACAGTCTCAGCGGCAGCCCCAGCATTTT	CASSIEQSQRQPQHF
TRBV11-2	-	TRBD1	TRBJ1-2	TGTGCCAGCAGCTTGGAACGGACAGGGGAAGGCTACACCTTC	CASSLERTGEGYTF
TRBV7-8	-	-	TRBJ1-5	TGTGCCAGCAGCTTATCTGACTGGCCCCAGCATTTT	CASSLSDWPQHF
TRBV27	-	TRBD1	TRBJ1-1	TGTGCCAGCAGTTTAATGAGACAGGGGGTTACTGAAGCTTTCTTT	CASSLMRQGVTEAFF
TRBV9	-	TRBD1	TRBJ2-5	TGTGCCAGCAGCGTTTTCGGGAAGGGGGCCCAAGAGACCCAGTACTTC	CASSVFGKGAQETQYF
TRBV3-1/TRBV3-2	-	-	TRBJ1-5	TGTGCCAGCAGCCCCTATCGTGGCAGGACCCTAGGCGACCAGCCCCAGCATTTT	CASSPYRGRTLGDQPQHF
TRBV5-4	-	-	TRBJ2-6	TGTGCCAGCAGCTTGGCCCCCACTGGGGCCAACGTCCTGACTTTC	CASSLAPTGANVLTF
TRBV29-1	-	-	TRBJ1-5	TGCAGCGTTGTCTCAGATAGCAATCAGCCCCAGCATTTT	CSVVSDSNQPQHF
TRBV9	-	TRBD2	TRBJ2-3	TGTGCCAGCAGCGCACCGGGACTAGCAACTCGGGGGCAAGATACGCAGTATTTT	CASSAPGLATRGQDTQYF
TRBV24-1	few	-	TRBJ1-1	TGTGCCACCATCCACGTAGGGGCTCAGGTTACTGAAGCTTTCTTT	CATIHVGAQVTEAFF
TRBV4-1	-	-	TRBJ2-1	TGCGCCAGCAGCCAAGATCCCAGCGTCGCGCAATACAATGAGCAGTTCTTC	CASSQDPSVAQYNEQFF
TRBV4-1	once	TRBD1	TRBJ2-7	TGCGCCAGCAGCCTACCTTTGGGGACAGGGTTAAACGAGCAGTACTTC	CASSLPLGTGLNEQYF
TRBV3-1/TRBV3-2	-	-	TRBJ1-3	TGTGCCAGCAGCCAAGATCCAGGGTATAGCTCTGGAAACACCATATATTTT	CASSQDPGYSSGNTIYF
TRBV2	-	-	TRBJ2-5	TGTGCCAGCAGTGAAGCGCTTTCCAGGGCCCAAGAGACCCAGTACTTC	CASSEALSRAQETQYF
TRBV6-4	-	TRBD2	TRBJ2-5	TGTGCCAGCTGCGGGGGGATATGCAGGCAAGAGACCCAGTACTTC	CASCGGICRQETQYF
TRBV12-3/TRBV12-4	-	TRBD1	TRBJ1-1	TGTGCCAGCACTATTGGACAGGGCGCTGAAGCTTTCTTT	CASTIGQGAEAFF
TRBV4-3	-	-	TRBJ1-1	TGCGCCAGCAGCCGACAATCAGACACTGAAGCTTTCTTT	CASSRQSDTEAFF
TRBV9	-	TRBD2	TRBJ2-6	TGTGCCAGCAGCGCCAGCGGGGGGGCTGGCGGGGCCAACGTCCTGACTTTC	CASSASGGAGGANVLTF
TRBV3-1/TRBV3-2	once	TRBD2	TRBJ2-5	TGTGCCAGCAGCCAAGCGGGAGGTACCCTTTTGGGAGAGACCCAGTACTTC	CASSQAGGTLLGETQYF
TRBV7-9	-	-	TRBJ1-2	TGTGCCAGCAGCTTAGGGGCTTTGGGGGATGGCTACACCTTC	CASSLGALGDGYTF
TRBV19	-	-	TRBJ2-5	TGTGCCAGTACTGGGACACAAGAGACCCAGTACTTC	CASTGTQETQYF
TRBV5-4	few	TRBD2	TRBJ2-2	TGTGCCAGCAGCTCCACTAGCGCGAACACCGGGGAGCTGTTTTTT	CASSSTSANTGELFF
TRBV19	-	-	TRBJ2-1	TGTGCCAGTAGTTCCGGGCTTCTCTATAATGAGCAGTTCTTC	CASSSGLLYNEQFF
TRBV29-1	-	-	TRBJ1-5	TGCAGCGTTGGGGGCCAGAATCAGCCCCAGCATTTT	CSVGGQNQPQHF
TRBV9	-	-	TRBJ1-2	TGTGCCAGCAGCCTCACGGTCCGGGGCGTCGGGAATGGCTACACCTTC	CASSLTVRGVGNGYTF
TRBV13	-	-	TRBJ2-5	TGTGCCAGCACAGACGGAGGAACAAGGGAGACCCAGTACTTC	CASTDGGTRETQYF
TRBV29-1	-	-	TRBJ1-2	TGCAGCGTTTCAGGGGTGGCTAGCTATGGCTACACCTTC	CSVSGVASYGYTF
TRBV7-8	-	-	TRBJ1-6	TGTGCCAGCAGGATTAACAGGGAATCCTATAATTCACCCCTCCACTTT	CASRINRESYNSPLHF
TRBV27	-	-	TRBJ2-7	TGTGCCAGCATCGGACCTTCCTACGAGCAGTACTTC	CASIGPSYEQYF
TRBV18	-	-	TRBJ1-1	TGTGCCAGCTCACAAACCAGGGGTACTGAAGCTTTCTTT	CASSQTRGTEAFF
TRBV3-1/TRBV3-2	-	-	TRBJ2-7	TGTGCCAGCAGCCAACAGGTAGTAATCTACGAGCAGTACTTC	CASSQQVVIYEQYF
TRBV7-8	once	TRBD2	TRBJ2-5	TGTGCCAGCAGCCCTAGAGCGGGCGGGAGGTGGGAGACCCAGTACTTC	CASSPRAGGRWETQYF
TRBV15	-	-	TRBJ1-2	TGTGCCACCAGCAGAGATACAGCCAGTAACTATGGCTACACCTTC	CATSRDTASNYGYTF
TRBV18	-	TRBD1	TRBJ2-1	TGTGCCAGCTCACCGGGACAGGGCGAATACAATGAGCAGTTCTTC	CASSPGQGEYNEQFF
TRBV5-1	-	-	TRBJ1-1	TGCGCCAGCAGCTTAGATAGTGACACTGAAGCTTTCTTT	CASSLDSDTEAFF
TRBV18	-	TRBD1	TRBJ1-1	TGTGCCAGCTCACCTCGGACAGGGTGGAACACTGAAGCTTTCTTT	CASSPRTGWNTEAFF
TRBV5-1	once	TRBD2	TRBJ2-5	TGCGCCAGCAGTGAACGGACTAGCGCGTCCTGGGAGACCCAGTACTTC	CASSERTSASWETQYF
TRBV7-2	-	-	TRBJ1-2	TGTGCCAGCAGCACTATCTCGCGCGGCTACACCTTC	CASSTISRGYTF
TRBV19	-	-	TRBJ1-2	TGTGCCAGTAGTATTCAGGGGTCGGCATTTTATGGCTACACCTTC	CASSIQGSAFYGYTF
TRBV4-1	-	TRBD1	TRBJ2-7	TGCGCCAGCAGCCATTTTAGACAGGGGGCCTACGAGCAGTACTTC	CASSHFRQGAYEQYF
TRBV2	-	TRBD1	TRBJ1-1	TGTGCCAGCAGTGAAAAGAGGACAGGGAACACTGAAGCTTTCTTT	CASSEKRTGNTEAFF
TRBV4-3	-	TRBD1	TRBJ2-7	TGCGCCAGCAGCCAAGTGAGGACAGGGGTCTTCTACGAGCAGTACTTC	CASSQVRTGVFYEQYF
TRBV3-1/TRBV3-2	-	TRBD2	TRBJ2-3	TGTGCCAGCATTGTAGCGGGGAACCTCACAGATACGCAGTATTTT	CASIVAGNLTDTQYF
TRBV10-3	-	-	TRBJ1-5	TGTGCCATCAGTCATGGCAAGGTCAGTGAAGGAGAGAGCAATCAGCCCCAGCATTTT	CAISHGKVSEGESNQPQHF
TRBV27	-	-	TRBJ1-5	TGTGCCAGCGGGGGTCTCTCGTATCAGCCCCAGCATTTT	CASGGLSYQPQHF
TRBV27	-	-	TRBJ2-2	TGTGCCAGCAGTGTGGGGGCCGGGGAGCTGTTTTTT	CASSVGAGELFF
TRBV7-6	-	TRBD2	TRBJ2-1	TGTGCCAGCAGCTCACTAGCGGGGGCCTACAATGAGCAGTTCTTC	CASSSLAGAYNEQFF
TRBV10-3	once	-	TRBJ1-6	TGTGCCATCAGTGAGTCGGACAGCTCCTATAATTCACCCCTCCACTTT	CAISESDSSYNSPLHF
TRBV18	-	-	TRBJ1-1	TGTGCCAGCTCAGAATCGTGGACCAGTGAAGCTTTCTTT	CASSESWTSEAFF
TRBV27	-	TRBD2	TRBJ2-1	TGTGCCAGCAGTCCCGCGGGGGTTTACAATGAGCAGTTCTTC	CASSPAGVYNEQFF
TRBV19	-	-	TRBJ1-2	TGTGCCAGTAGCCACGGGGTGTCCTATGGCTACACCTTC	CASSHGVSYGYTF
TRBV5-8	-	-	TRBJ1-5	TGTGCCAGCAGCTTTAGGCAGGTGGCTCGGCCCCAGCATTTT	CASSFRQVARPQHF
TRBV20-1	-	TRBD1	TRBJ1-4	TGCAGTGCTAGTTGGGACAGGACGTCAACTAATGAAAAACTGTTTTTT	CSASWDRTSTNEKLFF